This is a list of T cell receptor beta chains from one sample in a study of control samples from healthy donors and cancer patients. Profiled with immunoSEQ multiplex PCR; TCRdb holds only in-frame clones, not every one. This table holds approximately 190,000 clones. Sequenced: blood. These receptors were collected from a woman aged 25-40 years in good health. The CDR3 runs from the conserved cysteine through the conserved F or W. D genes are given only for firm matches.

J gene: TRBJ2-2
D gene: TRBD1
V gene: TRBV10-1
CDR3 protein: CASSEPGQGANTGELFF
CDR3 DNA: TGCGCCAGCAGTGAGCCGGGACAGGGCGCGAACACCGGGGAGCTGTTTTTT

J gene: TRBJ1-1
D gene: .
V gene: TRBV7-2
CDR3 protein: CASSSQGATMNTEAFF
CDR3 DNA: TGTGCCAGCAGCTCCCAAGGGGCGACGATGAACACTGAAGCTTTCTTT

J gene: TRBJ1-2
D gene: TRBD1
V gene: TRBV4-2
CDR3 protein: CASSPSGGRGQGYTF
CDR3 DNA: TGTGCCAGCAGCCCCTCCGGGGGCAGGGGGCAAGGCTACACCTTC

J gene: TRBJ2-5
D gene: .
V gene: TRBV7-9
CDR3 protein: CASSPRETQYF
CDR3 DNA: TGTGCCAGCAGCCCCAGGGAGACCCAGTACTTC

J gene: TRBJ2-5
D gene: TRBD1
V gene: TRBV10-2
CDR3 protein: CASSGDRGRETQYF
CDR3 DNA: TGCGCCAGCAGTGGGGACAGGGGTAGAGAGACCCAGTACTTC

J gene: TRBJ2-5
D gene: TRBD1
V gene: TRBV29-1
CDR3 protein: CSVYRGQETQYF
CDR3 DNA: TGCAGCGTTTACAGGGGACAAGAGACCCAGTACTTC

J gene: TRBJ1-6
D gene: .
V gene: TRBV27
CDR3 protein: CASSLSGVSSYNSPLHF
CDR3 DNA: TGTGCCAGCAGTTTATCCGGGGTGAGCTCCTATAATTCACCCCTCCACTTT

J gene: TRBJ2-5
D gene: .
V gene: TRBV19
CDR3 protein: CASSSDRSVQTQYF
CDR3 DNA: TGTGCCAGTAGTTCCGACAGGTCTGTGCAGACCCAGTACTTC

J gene: TRBJ2-7
D gene: .
V gene: TRBV5-1
CDR3 protein: CASRLAPPPYEQYF
CDR3 DNA: TGCGCCAGCAGACTCGCACCGCCCCCCTACGAGCAGTACTTC

J gene: TRBJ2-5
D gene: TRBD1
V gene: TRBV7-3
CDR3 protein: CASSLMGQGLQETQYF
CDR3 DNA: TGTGCCAGCAGCTTAATGGGACAGGGGCTCCAAGAGACCCAGTACTTC

J gene: TRBJ1-6
D gene: .
V gene: TRBV25-1
CDR3 protein: CASSEGNSPLHF
CDR3 DNA: TGTGCCAGCAGTGAGGGGAATTCACCCCTCCACTTT

J gene: TRBJ1-2
D gene: TRBD1
V gene: TRBV7-2
CDR3 protein: CASSPTTGTGYGYTF
CDR3 DNA: TGTGCCAGCAGCCCTACCACCGGGACAGGTTATGGCTACACCTTC

J gene: TRBJ1-4
D gene: TRBD1
V gene: TRBV9
CDR3 protein: CASSARDRAYEKLFF
CDR3 DNA: TGTGCCAGCAGCGCGAGGGACAGGGCGTATGAAAAACTGTTTTTT

J gene: TRBJ1-2
D gene: .
V gene: TRBV15
CDR3 protein: CATSRDFAYGYTF
CDR3 DNA: TGTGCCACCAGCAGAGATTTCGCCTATGGCTACACCTTC

J gene: TRBJ2-7
D gene: .
V gene: TRBV27
CDR3 protein: CASTSLSYEQYF
CDR3 DNA: TGTGCCAGCACTAGCCTGAGCTACGAGCAGTACTTC

J gene: TRBJ1-6
D gene: TRBD1
V gene: TRBV18
CDR3 protein: CASSPAGQGLHF
CDR3 DNA: TGTGCCAGCTCACCAGCCGGACAGGGCCTCCACTTT

J gene: TRBJ2-5
D gene: TRBD2
V gene: TRBV5-5
CDR3 protein: CASSLLAGETQYF
CDR3 DNA: TGTGCCAGCAGCCTACTAGCGGGAGAGACCCAGTACTTC

J gene: TRBJ1-2
D gene: .
V gene: TRBV4-1
CDR3 protein: CASSQDGGQNYYGYTF
CDR3 DNA: TGCGCCAGCAGCCAAGATGGGGGCCAGAACTACTATGGCTACACCTTC

J gene: TRBJ2-4
D gene: .
V gene: TRBV19
CDR3 protein: CASASAKNIQYF
CDR3 DNA: TGTGCCAGTGCGTCGGCCAAAAACATTCAGTACTTC

J gene: TRBJ1-1
D gene: TRBD1
V gene: TRBV24-1
CDR3 protein: CATSKGQSNTEAFF
CDR3 DNA: TGTGCCACCAGTAAGGGACAGAGTAACACTGAAGCTTTCTTT

J gene: TRBJ2-1
D gene: TRBD2
V gene: TRBV29-1
CDR3 protein: CSVDWTSTYNEQFF
CDR3 DNA: TGCAGCGTTGACTGGACTAGCACCTACAATGAGCAGTTCTTC

J gene: TRBJ1-3
D gene: .
V gene: TRBV2
CDR3 protein: CASSLLGNTIYF
CDR3 DNA: TGTGCCAGCAGTCTCCTAGGAAACACCATATATTTT

J gene: TRBJ1-5
D gene: .
V gene: TRBV3-1/TRBV3-2
CDR3 protein: CASSLGGWRQHF
CDR3 DNA: TGTGCCAGCAGTTTAGGGGGGTGGAGACAGCATTTT

J gene: TRBJ1-2
D gene: .
V gene: TRBV5-1
CDR3 protein: CASRAGTRVYGYTF
CDR3 DNA: TGCGCCAGCAGGGCCGGGACGCGGGTATATGGCTACACCTTC

J gene: TRBJ2-4
D gene: .
V gene: TRBV28
CDR3 protein: CASSTRTRMLLAKNIQYF
CDR3 DNA: TGTGCCAGCAGTACGCGGACCCGTATGCTTCTGGCCAAAAACATTCAGTACTTC

J gene: TRBJ1-5
D gene: .
V gene: TRBV3-1/TRBV3-2
CDR3 protein: CASSLGSNQPQHF
CDR3 DNA: TGTGCCAGCAGCCTAGGATCCAATCAGCCCCAGCATTTT

J gene: TRBJ1-2
D gene: TRBD1
V gene: TRBV11-2
CDR3 protein: CASSSTRQGKYGYTF
CDR3 DNA: TGTGCCAGCAGCTCAACCCGACAGGGGAAATATGGCTACACCTTC

J gene: TRBJ1-3
D gene: TRBD1
V gene: TRBV28
CDR3 protein: CASSLTGGADGNTIYF
CDR3 DNA: TGTGCCAGCAGTTTGACAGGGGGAGCGGATGGAAACACCATATATTTT

J gene: TRBJ1-5
D gene: .
V gene: TRBV28
CDR3 protein: CASSLSGTPQHF
CDR3 DNA: TGTGCCAGCAGTTTATCTGGGACGCCCCAGCATTTT

J gene: TRBJ2-3
D gene: .
V gene: TRBV29-1
CDR3 protein: CSVEWDTQYF
CDR3 DNA: TGCAGCGTTGAGTGGGATACGCAGTATTTT

J gene: TRBJ1-2
D gene: .
V gene: TRBV28
CDR3 protein: CASSPPQGTYGYTF
CDR3 DNA: TGTGCCAGCAGTCCACCACAGGGCACCTATGGCTACACCTTC

J gene: TRBJ1-5
D gene: .
V gene: TRBV15
CDR3 protein: CATSRDSGGNQPQHF
CDR3 DNA: TGTGCCACCAGCAGAGATAGCGGGGGGAATCAGCCCCAGCATTTT

J gene: TRBJ1-6
D gene: TRBD1
V gene: TRBV5-1
CDR3 protein: CASSTGTGGSSYNSPLHF
CDR3 DNA: TGCGCCAGCAGCACGGGGACAGGGGGTTCCTCCTATAATTCACCCCTCCACTTT

J gene: TRBJ2-5
D gene: .
V gene: TRBV7-2
CDR3 protein: CASSFDWGPQYF
CDR3 DNA: TGTGCCAGCAGCTTCGATTGGGGGCCCCAGTACTTC

J gene: TRBJ1-6
D gene: .
V gene: TRBV5-6
CDR3 protein: CASSLGTVNSPLHF
CDR3 DNA: TGTGCCAGCAGCTTGGGGACTGTTAATTCACCCCTCCACTTT

J gene: TRBJ1-5
D gene: TRBD1
V gene: TRBV2
CDR3 protein: CASSGRGRNNQPQHF
CDR3 DNA: TGTGCCAGCAGTGGGAGGGGGCGGAACAATCAGCCCCAGCATTTT

J gene: TRBJ2-1
D gene: .
V gene: TRBV6-1
CDR3 protein: CASSEANWGNEQFF
CDR3 DNA: TGTGCCAGCAGTGAAGCGAACTGGGGCAATGAGCAGTTCTTC

J gene: TRBJ1-5
D gene: .
V gene: TRBV27
CDR3 protein: CASSEGQLNQPQHF
CDR3 DNA: TGTGCCAGCAGTGAGGGACAACTCAATCAGCCCCAGCATTTT

J gene: TRBJ1-6
D gene: TRBD1
V gene: TRBV11-2
CDR3 protein: CASSLRQGEKSPLHF
CDR3 DNA: TGTGCCAGCAGCTTGAGACAGGGTGAGAAGTCACCCCTCCACTTT

J gene: TRBJ1-1
D gene: .
V gene: TRBV9
CDR3 protein: CASSVRIGNTEAFF
CDR3 DNA: TGTGCCAGCAGCGTTAGAATTGGGAACACTGAAGCTTTCTTT

J gene: TRBJ2-1
D gene: .
V gene: TRBV6-5
CDR3 protein: CASSYLQGELNEQFF
CDR3 DNA: TGTGCCAGCAGTTACTTACAGGGTGAGCTCAATGAGCAGTTCTTC

J gene: TRBJ1-3
D gene: .
V gene: TRBV21-1
CDR3 protein: CASSNSGQGPSSGNTIYF
CDR3 DNA: TGTGCCAGCAGCAATTCCGGACAGGGGCCGAGCTCTGGAAACACCATATATTTT

J gene: TRBJ1-1
D gene: .
V gene: TRBV7-3
CDR3 protein: CASSPGGTEAFF
CDR3 DNA: TGTGCCAGCAGTCCGGGGGGGACTGAAGCTTTCTTT

J gene: TRBJ1-1
D gene: .
V gene: TRBV3-1/TRBV3-2
CDR3 protein: CASSQPNQITEAFF
CDR3 DNA: TGTGCCAGCAGCCAACCGAACCAGATCACTGAAGCTTTCTTT

J gene: TRBJ1-5
D gene: .
V gene: TRBV28
CDR3 protein: CASSLFGGPQHF
CDR3 DNA: TGTGCCAGCAGTTTATTTGGGGGGCCCCAGCATTTT

J gene: TRBJ2-5
D gene: .
V gene: TRBV5-5
CDR3 protein: CASSLNGILLRETQYF
CDR3 DNA: TGTGCCAGCAGCTTGAATGGCATTCTCCTCCGGGAGACCCAGTACTTC

J gene: TRBJ1-1
D gene: .
V gene: TRBV7-2
CDR3 protein: CASSLSGGATEAFF
CDR3 DNA: TGTGCCAGCAGCTTAAGTGGAGGGGCGACTGAAGCTTTCTTT

J gene: TRBJ1-3
D gene: .
V gene: TRBV27
CDR3 protein: CASSLGQKNTIYF
CDR3 DNA: TGTGCCAGCAGTTTAGGGCAAAAAAACACCATATATTTT

J gene: TRBJ2-3
D gene: TRBD2
V gene: TRBV11-2
CDR3 protein: CASSLDRLSGGTDTQYF
CDR3 DNA: TGTGCCAGCAGCTTAGATCGTCTCAGCGGGGGTACAGATACGCAGTATTTT

J gene: TRBJ2-7
D gene: .
V gene: TRBV19
CDR3 protein: CASSPRDIIYEQYF
CDR3 DNA: TGTGCCAGTAGCCCCAGGGACATAATCTACGAGCAGTACTTC

J gene: TRBJ2-7
D gene: TRBD2
V gene: TRBV11-3
CDR3 protein: CASSLLILAGRNYEQYF
CDR3 DNA: TGTGCCAGCAGCTTACTAATCTTAGCGGGACGTAACTACGAGCAGTACTTC

J gene: TRBJ2-7
D gene: TRBD2
V gene: TRBV29-1
CDR3 protein: CSATGGDSYEQYF
CDR3 DNA: TGCAGTGCCACGGGGGGAGACTCATACGAGCAGTACTTC